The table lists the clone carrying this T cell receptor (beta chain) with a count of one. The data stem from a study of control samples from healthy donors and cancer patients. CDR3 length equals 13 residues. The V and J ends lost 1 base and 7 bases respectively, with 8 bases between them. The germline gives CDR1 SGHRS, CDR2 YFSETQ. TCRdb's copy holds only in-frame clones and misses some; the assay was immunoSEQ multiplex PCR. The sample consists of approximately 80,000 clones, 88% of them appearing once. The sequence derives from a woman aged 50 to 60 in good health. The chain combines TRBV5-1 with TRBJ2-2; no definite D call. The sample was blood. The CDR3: CASSLYVDGELFF. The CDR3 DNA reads TGCGCCAGCAGCTTGTATGTGGACGGGGAGCTGTTTTTT. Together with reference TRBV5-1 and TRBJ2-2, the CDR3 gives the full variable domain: KAGVTQTPRYLIKTRGQQVTLSCSPISGHRSVSWYQQTPGQGLQFLFEYFSETQRNKGNFPGRFSGRQFSNSRSEMNVSTLELGDSALYLCASSLYVDGELFFGEGSRLTVL.